This TCR beta chain derives from a study of identical twins. This CDR3 comprises 15 residues. Germline CDR1 reads DFQATT; CDR2 reads SNEGSKA (reference sequence). The V and J ends lost 0 bases and 5 bases respectively, with 16 bases between them. From the 5' RACE reads, TCRdb called clonotypes with MiXCR, one entry per CDR3 protein. This table has around 280,000 distinct CDR3 sequences, 6.5% to 9.5% appearing once. These data also featured in a second study, about yellow fever vaccine responses in identical twins.

Sequenced input: memory (CD45RO+) T cells sorted from blood. This clonotype was obtained from a woman between 18 and 29 years old in good health. The rearrangement joins TRBV20-1 to TRBJ1-1, with D possibly being TRBD1 (5 bases). This chain's CDR3 is CSAREPLGAPTEAFF. CDR3 DNA: TGCAGTGCTAGAGAGCCTTTAGGGGCGCCAACTGAAGCTTTCTTT.